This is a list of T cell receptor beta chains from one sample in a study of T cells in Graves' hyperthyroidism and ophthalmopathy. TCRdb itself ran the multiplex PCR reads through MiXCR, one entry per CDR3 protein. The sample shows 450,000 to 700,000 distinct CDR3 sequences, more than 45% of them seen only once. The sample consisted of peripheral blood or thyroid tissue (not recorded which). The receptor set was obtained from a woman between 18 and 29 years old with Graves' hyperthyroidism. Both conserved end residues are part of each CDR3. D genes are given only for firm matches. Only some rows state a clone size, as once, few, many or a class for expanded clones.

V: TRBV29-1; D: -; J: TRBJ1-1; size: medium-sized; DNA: TGCAGCGTAGGGCAGGGAATCACTGAAGCTTTCTTT; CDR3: CSVGQGITEAFF
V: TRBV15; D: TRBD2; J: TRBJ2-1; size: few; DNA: TGTGCCACCAGCAGAGAGGCTAGCGGATACAATGAGCAGTTCTTC; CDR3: CATSREASGYNEQFF
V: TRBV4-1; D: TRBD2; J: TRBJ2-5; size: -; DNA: TGCGCCAGCAGCCGCGGGGGATCTGGGGCAGAAGAGACCCAGTACTTC; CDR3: CASSRGGSGAEETQYF
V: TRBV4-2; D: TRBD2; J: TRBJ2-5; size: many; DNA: TGTGCCAGCAGGCAACGACTAGCGGCGCAAGAGACCCAGTACTTC; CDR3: CASRQRLAAQETQYF
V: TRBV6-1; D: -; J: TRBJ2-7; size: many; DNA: TGTGCCAGCAATGTCATCTCTAGCTCCTACGAGCAGTACTTC; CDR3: CASNVISSSYEQYF
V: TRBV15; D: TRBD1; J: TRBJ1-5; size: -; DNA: TGTGCCACCAGCAGGCCCTACGAGGTCTTGACAGGGGAACAGCCCCAGCATTTT; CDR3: CATSRPYEVLTGEQPQHF
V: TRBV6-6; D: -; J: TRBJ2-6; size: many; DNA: TGTGCCAGCAGTTACTCACGGGGCTCTGGGGCCAACGTCCTGACTTTC; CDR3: CASSYSRGSGANVLTF
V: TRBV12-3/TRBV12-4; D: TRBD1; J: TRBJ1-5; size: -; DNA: TGTGCCAGCAGTCCCGGGACAGGATGGGACCAGCCCCAGCATTTT; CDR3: CASSPGTGWDQPQHF
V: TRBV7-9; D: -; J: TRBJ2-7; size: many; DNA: TGTGCCAGCAGCTTAGCTGGGGGGTGGTCCTACGAGCAGTACTTC; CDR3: CASSLAGGWSYEQYF
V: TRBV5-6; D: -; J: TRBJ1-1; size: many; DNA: TGTGCCAGCCGGGTGGAGGGATGGGACACTGAAGCTTTCTTT; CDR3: CASRVEGWDTEAFF
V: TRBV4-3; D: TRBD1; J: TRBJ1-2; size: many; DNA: TGCGCCAGCAGCCAAGACTACAGGGGGCCCTATGACTACACCTTC; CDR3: CASSQDYRGPYDYTF
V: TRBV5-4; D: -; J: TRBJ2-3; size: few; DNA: TGTGCCAGCAGCTCGGACGGCAGGCCAGATACGCAGTATTTT; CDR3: CASSSDGRPDTQYF
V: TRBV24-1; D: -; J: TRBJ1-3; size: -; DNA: TGTGCCACCAGTGATTCCCGGAGCTCTGGAAACACCATATATTTT; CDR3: CATSDSRSSGNTIYF
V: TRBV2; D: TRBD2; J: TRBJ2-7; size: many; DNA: TGTGCCAGCAGGGAAAGAGCGGGGCGGGACCCCTACGAGCAGTACTTC; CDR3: CASRERAGRDPYEQYF
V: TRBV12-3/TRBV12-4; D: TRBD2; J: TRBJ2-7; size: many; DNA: TGTGCCAGCAGTTTAGTGGGAGGGCATTACGAGCAGTACTTC; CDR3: CASSLVGGHYEQYF
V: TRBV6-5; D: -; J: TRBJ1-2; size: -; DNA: TGTGCCAGCAGTCCCCCCCCCGGGCAGAACTATGGCTACACCTTC; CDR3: CASSPPPGQNYGYTF
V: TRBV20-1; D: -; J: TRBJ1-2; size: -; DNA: TGCAGTGCTCCTAGCGGGACGGACTATGGCTACACCTTC; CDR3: CSAPSGTDYGYTF
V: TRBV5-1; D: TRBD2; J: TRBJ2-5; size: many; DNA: TGCGCCAGCAGCCCGGGACTAGCGGGAGTCGTAGAGACCCAGTACTTC; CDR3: CASSPGLAGVVETQYF
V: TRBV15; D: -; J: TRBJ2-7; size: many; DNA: TGTGCCACCAGCAGAGATAAGAGACAGCAGTACTTC; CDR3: CATSRDKRQQYF
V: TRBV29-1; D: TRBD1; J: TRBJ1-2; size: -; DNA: TGCAGCCTGGACAGGGCGTATGGCTACACCTTC; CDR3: CSLDRAYGYTF
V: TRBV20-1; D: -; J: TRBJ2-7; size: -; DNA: TGCAGTGCTAGAAATAGGGCTTGGGAGCAGTACTTC; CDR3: CSARNRAWEQYF
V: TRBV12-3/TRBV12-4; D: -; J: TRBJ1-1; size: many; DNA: TGTGCCGGCACCCGGGGGCAGTGGACTGAAGCTTTCTTT; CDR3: CAGTRGQWTEAFF
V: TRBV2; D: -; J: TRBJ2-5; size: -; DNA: TGTGCCAGCAGTGAGAGGGCGGGCCAAGAGACCCAGTACTTC; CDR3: CASSERAGQETQYF
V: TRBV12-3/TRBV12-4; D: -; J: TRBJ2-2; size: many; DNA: TGTGCCAGCAGTTCGGTCCTAGGACGGACCGGGGAGCTGTTTTTT; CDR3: CASSSVLGRTGELFF
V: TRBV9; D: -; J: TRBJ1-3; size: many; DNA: TGTGCCAGCAGCGTAGCTGGATCTGGAAACACCATATATTTT; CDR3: CASSVAGSGNTIYF
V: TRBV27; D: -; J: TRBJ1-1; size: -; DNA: TGTGCCAGCAGTCTCCCCCCGACAGGCTACACTGAAGCTTTCTTT; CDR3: CASSLPPTGYTEAFF
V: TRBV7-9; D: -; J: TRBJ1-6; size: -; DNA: TGTGCCAGCAGCCCGAAAGGGGTAAGTTCGCCCCTCCACTTT; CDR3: CASSPKGVSSPLHF
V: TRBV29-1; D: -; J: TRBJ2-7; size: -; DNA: TGCAGCGCCCGGGATTGGGGGGGCCGGGGCGGGCAGTACTTC; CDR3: CSARDWGGRGGQYF
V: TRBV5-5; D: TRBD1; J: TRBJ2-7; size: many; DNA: TGTGCCAGCGGAGACAGGGGGCAAGTATCCTACGAGCAGTACTTC; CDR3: CASGDRGQVSYEQYF
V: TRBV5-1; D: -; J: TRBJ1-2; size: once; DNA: TGCGCCAGCAGCCTGGGGGGGGAAGAAAACTATGGCTACACCTTC; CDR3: CASSLGGEENYGYTF
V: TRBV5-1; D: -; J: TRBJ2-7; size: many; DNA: TGCGCCAGCAGCTTGGTGCAGGGAGACGAGCAGTACTTC; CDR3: CASSLVQGDEQYF
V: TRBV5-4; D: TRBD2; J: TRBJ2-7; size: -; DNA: TGTGCCAGCAGCACCGGGACTAGCGGGAACAAGCAGTACTTC; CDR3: CASSTGTSGNKQYF
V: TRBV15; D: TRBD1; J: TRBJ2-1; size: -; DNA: TGTGCCACCAGCAGACCCCCAGGGGGCAATGAGCAGTTCTTC; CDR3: CATSRPPGGNEQFF
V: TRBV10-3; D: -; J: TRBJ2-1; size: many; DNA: TGTGCCACCACCTCGAGTGCGGATGAGCAGTTCTTC; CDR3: CATTSSADEQFF
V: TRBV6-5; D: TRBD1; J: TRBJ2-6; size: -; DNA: TGTGCCAGCAGTAACCCGGGACAGGGGGCCAACGTCCTGACTTTC; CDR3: CASSNPGQGANVLTF
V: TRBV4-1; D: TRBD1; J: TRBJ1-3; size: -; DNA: TGCGCCAGCAGCCAACCGACAGGGCCCTCTGGAAACACCATATATTTT; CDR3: CASSQPTGPSGNTIYF
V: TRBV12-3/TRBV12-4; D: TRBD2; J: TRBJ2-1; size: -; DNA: TGTGCCAGCAATTCCCCCGCGGGACTAAGGGAGCAGTTCTTC; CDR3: CASNSPAGLREQFF
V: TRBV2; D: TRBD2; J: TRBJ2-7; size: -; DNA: TGTGCCAGCAGTGATTTGTCACGACTAGCGGGATTCGTTTACTTC; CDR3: CASSDLSRLAGFVYF
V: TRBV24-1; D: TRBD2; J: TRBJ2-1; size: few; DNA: TGTGCCACCAGTGGGGGACTTAGCGGGGTTTACAATGAGCAGTTCTTC; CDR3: CATSGGLSGVYNEQFF
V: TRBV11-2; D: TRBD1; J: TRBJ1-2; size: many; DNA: TGTGCCAGCAGCTTAACAGGGGTGGAGTATGGCTACACCTTC; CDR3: CASSLTGVEYGYTF
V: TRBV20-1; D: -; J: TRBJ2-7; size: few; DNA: TGCAGTGCTAGAGGGGGAGAGGAGCAGTACTTC; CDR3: CSARGGEEQYF